This T cell receptor beta chain emerged from a study of Graves' ophthalmopathy and Graves' hyperthyroidism. Germline lookup yields CDR1 DFQATT and CDR2 SNEGSKA (reference sequence). V was trimmed by 4 bases and J by 1 base, leaving 10 bases between them. This CDR3 has 13 residues. RNA served as the template for amplifying TCR beta CDR3 regions. An initial RT-PCR round employing HTBI primers preceded a second-round multiplex PCR. MiXCR was run by TCRdb on the multiplex PCR reads, yielding one entry per CDR3 protein. Of hundreds of thousands of distinct CDR3 sequences listed, 20% to 25% are singletons. This clonotype was recorded many times.

The sample comprised peripheral blood. This TCR came from a woman in her fifties or sixties with Graves' ophthalmopathy. The rearrangement joins TRBV20-1 to TRBJ2-5, with D possibly being TRBD2 (5 bases). Here the CDR3 reads CSAITGFQETQYF. Here the CDR3 DNA reads TGCAGTGCTATCACGGGATTCCAAGAGACCCAGTACTTC.